Listed below are T cell receptor beta chains from one sample, sequenced in a study of neoadjuvant nivolumab and ipilimumab in lung cancer. Sequenced by immunoSEQ multiplex PCR; TCRdb stores in-frame clones only, minus some. The top ten hold about 23% of the sample, which has approximately 21,000 clones, 82% seen once. The specimen comprised peripheral blood, sampled before neoadjuvant nivolumab, alone or with ipilimumab. The receptors shown here come from an adult with non-small cell lung cancer. The CDR3 runs from the conserved cysteine through the conserved F or W. The order of the fields is clone size, V gene, D gene, J gene, CDR3 protein, CDR3 DNA. The D gene is left open where the match is weak. Not all rows give a size; the values are once, few, many and, for expanded clones, a class.

-,TRBV11-3,-,TRBJ2-5,CASSLGAGVETQYF,TGTGCCAGCAGCTTAGGGGCAGGGGTGGAGACCCAGTACTTC
-,TRBV6-6,-,TRBJ2-7,CASSSTGYESYEQYF,TGTGCCAGCAGCTCCACAGGGTATGAATCCTACGAGCAGTACTTC
-,TRBV13,-,TRBJ1-1,CASSPRGSRWTDTEAFF,TGTGCCAGCAGTCCTCGTGGTAGCCGTTGGACGGACACTGAAGCTTTCTTT
-,TRBV5-4,-,TRBJ2-5,CASSYKPQETQYF,TGTGCCAGCAGCTATAAGCCCCAAGAGACCCAGTACTTC
-,TRBV2,-,TRBJ1-1,CASTLQGSGTEAFF,TGTGCCAGCACCTTACAGGGAAGTGGCACTGAAGCTTTCTTT
-,TRBV7-6,-,TRBJ2-2,CASSSTSQGGGGELFF,TGTGCCAGCAGCTCAACATCACAGGGTGGAGGCGGGGAGCTGTTTTTT
-,TRBV7-9,-,TRBJ1-2,CASSLARDGYGYTF,TGTGCCAGCAGCTTAGCGCGGGACGGTTATGGCTACACCTTC
-,TRBV9,TRBD2,TRBJ2-7,CASSVRAGEPYEQYF,TGTGCCAGCAGCGTCAGAGCGGGAGAGCCCTACGAGCAGTACTTC
-,TRBV11-2,-,TRBJ2-7,CASSFNGLFYEQYF,TGTGCCAGCAGCTTCAATGGTCTGTTCTACGAGCAGTACTTC
-,TRBV5-4,TRBD1,TRBJ2-7,CASSPGQPGYEQYF,TGTGCCAGCAGCCCGGGACAGCCCGGCTACGAGCAGTACTTC
-,TRBV18,-,TRBJ1-5,CASSPPARGGGNQPQHF,TGTGCCAGCTCACCACCGGCAAGGGGCGGAGGCAATCAGCCCCAGCATTTT
-,TRBV5-1,TRBD1,TRBJ2-7,CASSIGQGAYEQYF,TGCGCCAGCAGCATCGGACAGGGGGCTTACGAGCAGTACTTC
-,TRBV11-3,TRBD2,TRBJ2-5,CASSLRLAGQETQYF,TGTGCCAGCAGCCTCCGACTAGCGGGACAAGAGACCCAGTACTTC
few,TRBV5-1,-,TRBJ1-4,CASSWGTGLEEKLFF,TGCGCCAGCAGCTGGGGAACGGGCCTGGAAGAAAAACTGTTTTTT
-,TRBV7-9,-,TRBJ1-3,CASSSRALSGNTIYF,TGTGCCAGCAGTTCAAGAGCCCTCTCTGGAAACACCATATATTTT
-,TRBV5-5,-,TRBJ1-1,CASSPPRGRETEAFF,TGTGCCAGCTCTCCTCCCCGGGGGCGGGAAACTGAAGCTTTCTTT
-,TRBV7-2,-,TRBJ2-2,CASSSFGGNTGELFF,TGTGCCAGCAGCTCCTTCGGGGGGAACACCGGGGAGCTGTTTTTT
-,TRBV5-1,TRBD2,TRBJ2-5,CASSAGTTEETQYF,TGCGCCAGCAGCGCTGGGACTACCGAAGAGACCCAGTACTTC
few,TRBV28,-,TRBJ1-1,CASREKRGENTEAFF,TGTGCCAGCAGGGAAAAGCGGGGAGAGAACACTGAAGCTTTCTTT
-,TRBV9,-,TRBJ2-1,CASSVEVYYNEQFF,TGTGCCAGCAGCGTAGAAGTCTACTACAATGAGCAGTTCTTC
-,TRBV6-5,TRBD1,TRBJ2-7,CASRPEDRDEQYF,TGTGCCAGCAGACCGGAGGACAGGGACGAGCAGTACTTC
-,TRBV11-2,TRBD2,TRBJ2-2,CASSLSASGSGGELFF,TGTGCCAGCAGCTTATCCGCTAGCGGGAGCGGCGGGGAGCTGTTTTTT
-,TRBV11-2,-,TRBJ2-1,CASSLSSSYNEQFF,TGTGCCAGCAGCTTAAGCAGCTCTTACAATGAGCAGTTCTTC
-,TRBV10-1,TRBD1,TRBJ2-7,CASSERPGQDYEQYF,TGCGCCAGCAGTGAGCGGCCGGGACAGGACTACGAGCAGTACTTC
-,TRBV7-6,TRBD2,TRBJ2-7,CASSPTWGSGHGEQYF,TGTGCCAGCAGCCCCACCTGGGGTAGCGGGCACGGCGAGCAGTACTTC
-,TRBV18,TRBD2,TRBJ2-7,CASSPPGLAVEQYF,TGTGCCAGCTCACCTCCGGGACTAGCTGTCGAGCAGTACTTC
few,TRBV6-5,-,TRBJ1-2,CASSYSPGASGYTF,TGTGCCAGCAGTTACTCGCCAGGGGCCTCGGGCTACACCTTC
-,TRBV7-8,-,TRBJ2-3,CASSLELPGSVPTDTQYF,TGTGCCAGCAGCTTAGAGCTTCCAGGGAGTGTACCCACAGATACGCAGTATTTT
few,TRBV6-5,TRBD2,TRBJ2-1,CASSYFSTSAEQFF,TGTGCCAGCAGTTACTTCTCGACTAGCGCAGAGCAGTTCTTC
once,TRBV6-6,TRBD1,TRBJ1-1,CASSTDRDAEAFF,TGTGCCAGCAGTACCGACAGGGACGCTGAAGCTTTCTTT
once,TRBV4-2,-,TRBJ2-1,CASSQEQAYYNEQFF,TGTGCCAGCAGCCAAGAGCAGGCCTACTACAATGAGCAGTTCTTC
-,TRBV7-3,TRBD1,TRBJ2-7,CASSLLGTDDEQYF,TGTGCCAGCAGCTTACTGGGGACAGACGACGAGCAGTACTTC
-,TRBV7-9,-,TRBJ2-6,CASTRGGAISGANVLTF,TGTGCCAGCACCCGAGGGGGGGCCATCTCTGGGGCCAACGTCCTGACTTTC
few,TRBV7-2,TRBD1,TRBJ1-2,CASSFGQGGDYGYTF,TGTGCCAGCAGCTTCGGACAGGGCGGGGACTATGGCTACACCTTC
-,TRBV29-1,-,TRBJ1-2,CSVGGMDGYTF,TGCAGCGTTGGGGGGATGGATGGCTACACCTTC
large,TRBV6-1,-,TRBJ1-3,CASSEEEGSSGNTIYF,TGTGCCAGCAGTGAAGAGGAGGGGTCCTCTGGAAACACCATATATTTT
-,TRBV28,TRBD1,TRBJ2-5,CASSSTYRGEETQYF,TGTGCCAGCAGTTCAACCTACAGGGGGGAGGAGACCCAGTACTTC
once,TRBV4-3,-,TRBJ2-3,CASSQEEGDPGTDTQYF,TGCGCCAGCAGCCAAGAGGAGGGGGATCCTGGCACAGATACGCAGTATTTT
-,TRBV27,-,TRBJ1-2,CASSLIYSGLYGYTF,TGTGCCAGCAGTTTAATCTACAGTGGACTTTATGGCTACACCTTC
-,TRBV11-2,TRBD1,TRBJ2-3,CASSYTGGLADTQYF,TGTGCCAGCAGCTACACAGGGGGTCTAGCAGATACGCAGTATTTT
-,TRBV5-4,-,TRBJ1-1,CASSSAGTGAVNTEAFF,TGTGCCAGCAGCTCCGCCGGGACCGGAGCTGTGAACACTGAAGCTTTCTTT
-,TRBV19,TRBD1,TRBJ1-1,CASSTAGTGSIEAFF,TGTGCCAGTAGTACAGCCGGGACAGGGTCTATTGAAGCTTTCTTT
-,TRBV5-1,TRBD2,TRBJ2-1,CASSFQGLAGQVNEQFF,TGCGCCAGCAGCTTCCAAGGGTTAGCGGGCCAGGTCAATGAGCAGTTCTTC
-,TRBV14,-,TRBJ2-2,CASSQQYTGELFF,TGTGCCAGCAGCCAACAGTACACCGGGGAGCTGTTTTTT
-,TRBV7-2,TRBD2,TRBJ2-5,CASSLGAGGLETQYF,TGTGCCAGCAGCCTGGGGGCGGGAGGGTTGGAGACCCAGTACTTC
-,TRBV5-4,TRBD1,TRBJ1-1,CASSLVGGTTEAFF,TGTGCCAGCAGCTTAGTAGGGGGCACGACTGAAGCTTTCTTT
-,TRBV19,TRBD1,TRBJ2-7,CATRGQGDYEQYF,TGTGCCACCAGAGGGCAGGGGGACTACGAGCAGTACTTC
-,TRBV5-4,-,TRBJ1-2,CASSLNREYGYTF,TGTGCCAGCAGCTTAAACAGGGAATATGGCTACACCTTC
-,TRBV11-3,-,TRBJ2-3,CASSLSGVRDTQYF,TGTGCCAGCAGCTTGTCGGGGGTCAGGGATACGCAGTATTTT
-,TRBV6-5,-,TRBJ2-7,CASSPSGGYEQYF,TGTGCCAGCAGTCCTAGTGGAGGCTACGAGCAGTACTTC
-,TRBV28,-,TRBJ2-1,CASSFSPHGTYNEQFF,TGTGCCAGCAGTTTCAGTCCCCATGGCACCTACAATGAGCAGTTCTTC
-,TRBV29-1,-,TRBJ2-2,CSVFTSTNTGELFF,TGCAGCGTGTTCACTAGTACGAACACCGGGGAGCTGTTTTTT
-,TRBV11-3,TRBD2,TRBJ2-2,CASSFSGTSGMPGELFF,TGTGCCAGCAGCTTTTCCGGGACTAGCGGGATGCCTGGGGAGCTGTTTTTT
once,TRBV6-5,TRBD1,TRBJ1-4,CASSYGQEGEKLFF,TGTGCCAGCAGTTACGGACAGGAGGGTGAAAAACTGTTTTTT